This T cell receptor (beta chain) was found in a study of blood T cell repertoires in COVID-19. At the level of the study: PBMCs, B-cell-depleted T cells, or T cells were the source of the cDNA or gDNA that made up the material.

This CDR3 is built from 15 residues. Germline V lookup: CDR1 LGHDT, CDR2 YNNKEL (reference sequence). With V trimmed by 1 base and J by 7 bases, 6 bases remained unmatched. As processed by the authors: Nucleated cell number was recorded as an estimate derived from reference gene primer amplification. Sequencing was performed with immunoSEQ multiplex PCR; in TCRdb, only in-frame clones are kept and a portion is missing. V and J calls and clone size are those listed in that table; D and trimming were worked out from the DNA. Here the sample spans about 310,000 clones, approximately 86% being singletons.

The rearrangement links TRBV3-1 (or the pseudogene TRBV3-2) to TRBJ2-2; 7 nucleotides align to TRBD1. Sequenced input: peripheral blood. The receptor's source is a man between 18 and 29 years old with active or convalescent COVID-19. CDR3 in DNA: TGTGCCAGCAGCCAAGTTAAGGGGGCGGACGGGGAGCTGTTTTTT. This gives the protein CASSQVKGADGELFF.